These T cell receptor beta chains were read from a single sample in a study of OX40 agonist ivuxolimab in advanced cancers. Sequenced by immunoSEQ multiplex PCR; TCRdb stores in-frame clones only, minus some. The table has about 50,000 clones, roughly 87% seen once. The sample consisted of CD4+ or CD8+ T cells sorted from blood, taken in a trial of the OX40 agonist ivuxolimab. These receptors came from an adult with an advanced solid tumor such as melanoma, head and neck, liver or kidney cancer. Each CDR3 is given with its conserved first and last residue. The D gene is left open where the match is weak.

cdr3_aa: CASSDWTPNTGELFF
v_call: TRBV25-1
j_call: TRBJ2-2
d_call: .

cdr3_aa: CASSQDRAGNTIYF
v_call: TRBV5-6
j_call: TRBJ1-3
d_call: TRBD1

cdr3_aa: CASSQDKYGTWELFF
v_call: TRBV4-3
j_call: TRBJ2-2
d_call: .

cdr3_aa: CASSSPGRMVNTQYF
v_call: TRBV7-2
j_call: TRBJ2-3
d_call: .

cdr3_aa: CASSVGVGTFNEKLFF
v_call: TRBV9
j_call: TRBJ1-4
d_call: .

cdr3_aa: CASSVLPGQDEQFF
v_call: TRBV6-1
j_call: TRBJ2-1
d_call: .

cdr3_aa: CASSQAGENYGYTF
v_call: TRBV4-1
j_call: TRBJ1-2
d_call: .

cdr3_aa: CASSVVGNGKNIQYF
v_call: TRBV9
j_call: TRBJ2-4
d_call: .

cdr3_aa: CASSPVGAGVHEQFF
v_call: TRBV5-6
j_call: TRBJ2-1
d_call: .

cdr3_aa: CASSLASPNNEQFF
v_call: TRBV7-8
j_call: TRBJ2-1
d_call: .

cdr3_aa: CASTLTVTNTEAFF
v_call: TRBV6-6
j_call: TRBJ1-1
d_call: .

cdr3_aa: CASSLDPRGNEQFF
v_call: TRBV11-3
j_call: TRBJ2-1
d_call: TRBD2

cdr3_aa: CASSPGLAGVNTGELFF
v_call: TRBV7-9
j_call: TRBJ2-2
d_call: TRBD2

cdr3_aa: CASSEAPGDPNYGYTF
v_call: TRBV9
j_call: TRBJ1-2
d_call: .

cdr3_aa: CASSSKGYTEAFF
v_call: TRBV12-5
j_call: TRBJ1-1
d_call: .

cdr3_aa: CAKLLRGRGHTEAFF
v_call: TRBV5-6
j_call: TRBJ1-1
d_call: TRBD1

cdr3_aa: CASSTGLTGELFF
v_call: TRBV9
j_call: TRBJ2-2
d_call: .

cdr3_aa: CASSVDSLAGAYEQYF
v_call: TRBV9
j_call: .
d_call: TRBD2

cdr3_aa: CASSISLWNEQYF
v_call: TRBV19
j_call: TRBJ2-7
d_call: .

cdr3_aa: CASSQQVSEAFF
v_call: TRBV5-6
j_call: TRBJ1-1
d_call: .

cdr3_aa: CASSPKSRGGSYNEQFF
v_call: TRBV16
j_call: TRBJ2-1
d_call: .

cdr3_aa: CASSVVPDAEAFF
v_call: TRBV9
j_call: TRBJ1-1
d_call: .

cdr3_aa: CASSFLAGVQDEQYF
v_call: TRBV28
j_call: TRBJ2-7
d_call: TRBD2

cdr3_aa: CASRTTGTGYEQYF
v_call: TRBV7-2
j_call: TRBJ2-7
d_call: TRBD1

cdr3_aa: CAIPTGELFF
v_call: TRBV5-8
j_call: TRBJ2-2
d_call: .

cdr3_aa: CASSGQRGFTDTQYF
v_call: TRBV13
j_call: TRBJ2-3
d_call: TRBD2

cdr3_aa: CASSQEWQGGYNEQFF
v_call: TRBV4-1
j_call: TRBJ2-1
d_call: .

cdr3_aa: CASSLGGSGELFF
v_call: TRBV5-8
j_call: TRBJ2-2
d_call: .

cdr3_aa: CASSQALVTNRGDNEQFF
v_call: TRBV4-1
j_call: TRBJ2-1
d_call: TRBD1